A selection of T cell receptor beta chains follows, all from one sample in a study of T cell responses to AZD1222 COVID-19 vaccine. Repertoires were generated with immunoSEQ multiplex PCR, while TCRdb's copy carries only in-frame clones and drops some. Among 150,000 to 200,000 clones listed, approximately 90% were seen once. The sequencing used peripheral blood, collected on day 0 of AZD1222 vaccination. The receptor set was obtained from an adult in good health. CDR3s include the opening cysteine and the closing phenylalanine or tryptophan. Fields, in order: D gene, J gene, V gene, clone size, CDR3 DNA, CDR3 protein. The D gene is left open where the match is weak. Some rows have no size entry. The others give once, few or many, or a class for an expanded clone.

D gene: NA
J gene: TRBJ1-5
V gene: TRBV6-2/TRBV6-3
clone size: NA
CDR3 DNA: TGTGCCAGCAGTTACTCTCTCAATCAGCCCCAGCATTTT
CDR3 protein: CASSYSLNQPQHF

D gene: NA
J gene: TRBJ2-1
V gene: TRBV12-1
clone size: NA
CDR3 DNA: TGTGCCAGCAGCTTTATGGCGACCTACAATGAGCAGTTCTTC
CDR3 protein: CASSFMATYNEQFF

D gene: TRBD2
J gene: TRBJ2-2
V gene: TRBV27
clone size: NA
CDR3 DNA: TGTGCCAGCACGCGACTAGCGGGAGTTCTTGGGGAGCTGTTTTTT
CDR3 protein: CASTRLAGVLGELFF

D gene: TRBD2
J gene: TRBJ2-7
V gene: TRBV5-1
clone size: NA
CDR3 DNA: TGCGCCAGCAGCCCCAATAGCGGGAACTCCTACGAGCAGTACTTC
CDR3 protein: CASSPNSGNSYEQYF

D gene: NA
J gene: TRBJ1-4
V gene: TRBV7-9
clone size: NA
CDR3 DNA: TGTGCCCATGAACAGGGACGAGGAGCTACTAATGAAAAACTGTTTTTT
CDR3 protein: CAHEQGRGATNEKLFF

D gene: NA
J gene: TRBJ1-2
V gene: TRBV11-1
clone size: NA
CDR3 DNA: TGTGCCAGCAGCTTATATGGGAGCTATGGCTACACCTTC
CDR3 protein: CASSLYGSYGYTF

D gene: TRBD2
J gene: TRBJ2-5
V gene: TRBV5-1
clone size: NA
CDR3 DNA: TGCGCCAGCAGCTTAGCTAGCGGCCAAGAGACCCAGTACTTC
CDR3 protein: CASSLASGQETQYF

D gene: NA
J gene: TRBJ1-2
V gene: TRBV28
clone size: NA
CDR3 DNA: TGTGCCAGCAGACACAGGAGTTTCGGAGTGGTAGACGGCTACACCTTC
CDR3 protein: CASRHRSFGVVDGYTF

D gene: TRBD1
J gene: TRBJ2-7
V gene: TRBV6-5
clone size: NA
CDR3 DNA: TGTGCCAGCAGTTACCGCGGGACAGGGGGCCCCTACGAGCAGTACTTC
CDR3 protein: CASSYRGTGGPYEQYF

D gene: TRBD2
J gene: TRBJ2-1
V gene: TRBV29-1
clone size: NA
CDR3 DNA: TGCAGCGTACTAGGACTAGCGGTCATCTCCTACAATGAGCAGTTCTTC
CDR3 protein: CSVLGLAVISYNEQFF

D gene: TRBD1
J gene: TRBJ1-2
V gene: TRBV6-1
clone size: NA
CDR3 DNA: TGTGCCAGCAGTGAACAGGGGGCCCCGGGTCGTGGCTACACCTTC
CDR3 protein: CASSEQGAPGRGYTF

D gene: NA
J gene: TRBJ2-2
V gene: TRBV24-1
clone size: NA
CDR3 DNA: TGTGCCACCAGTGATTTGGTTCACACCGGGGAGCTGTTTTTT
CDR3 protein: CATSDLVHTGELFF

D gene: NA
J gene: TRBJ2-5
V gene: TRBV6-5
clone size: NA
CDR3 DNA: TGTGCCAGCAGTTACTCAACGGCTAGTGAAGAGACCCAGTACTTC
CDR3 protein: CASSYSTASEETQYF

D gene: NA
J gene: TRBJ1-5
V gene: TRBV6-1
clone size: few
CDR3 DNA: TGTGCCAGCAGTGACGATTATAGCAATCAGCCCCAGCATTTT
CDR3 protein: CASSDDYSNQPQHF

D gene: NA
J gene: TRBJ2-7
V gene: TRBV28
clone size: NA
CDR3 DNA: TGTGCCAGCAGTTTCCGGGGTTGGCTCTACGAGCAGTACTTC
CDR3 protein: CASSFRGWLYEQYF

D gene: NA
J gene: TRBJ2-1
V gene: TRBV5-1
clone size: few
CDR3 DNA: TGCGCCAGCAGCTTGCTGAGCTTTGAGCAGTTCTTC
CDR3 protein: CASSLLSFEQFF

D gene: NA
J gene: TRBJ2-5
V gene: TRBV6-5
clone size: NA
CDR3 DNA: TGTGCCAGCGAGGACAGAGGCCAAGAGACCCAGTACTTC
CDR3 protein: CASEDRGQETQYF

D gene: NA
J gene: TRBJ2-2
V gene: TRBV12-3/TRBV12-4
clone size: NA
CDR3 DNA: TGTGCCAGCAGTTTTTTGAGCACCGGGGAGCTGTTTTTT
CDR3 protein: CASSFLSTGELFF

D gene: TRBD1
J gene: TRBJ1-2
V gene: TRBV11-3
clone size: NA
CDR3 DNA: TGTGCCAGCAGCTCCGACAGGGGCTATGGCTACACCTTC
CDR3 protein: CASSSDRGYGYTF

D gene: NA
J gene: TRBJ2-7
V gene: TRBV5-1
clone size: once
CDR3 DNA: TGCGCCAGCAGCTTGACCGGGCAGGGTGATCCTTGGGAGCAGTACTTC
CDR3 protein: CASSLTGQGDPWEQYF

D gene: NA
J gene: TRBJ2-7
V gene: TRBV11-1
clone size: NA
CDR3 DNA: TGTGCCAGCAGCTCGGTAGTCTACGAGCAGTACTTC
CDR3 protein: CASSSVVYEQYF

D gene: NA
J gene: TRBJ2-3
V gene: TRBV5-3
clone size: NA
CDR3 DNA: TGTGCCAGAAGCTTGTCGTTGAGATACGGAGGCACAGATACGCAGTATTTT
CDR3 protein: CARSLSLRYGGTDTQYF

D gene: TRBD1
J gene: TRBJ2-1
V gene: TRBV28
clone size: NA
CDR3 DNA: TGTGCCAGCAGTTTCGAGGGGGCGAGGTCCTACAATGAGCAGTTCTTC
CDR3 protein: CASSFEGARSYNEQFF

D gene: TRBD1
J gene: TRBJ1-2
V gene: TRBV24-1
clone size: NA
CDR3 DNA: TGTGCCACCAGTGATATGATGACAGGGCCCTATGGCTACACCTTC
CDR3 protein: CATSDMMTGPYGYTF

D gene: TRBD1
J gene: TRBJ1-4
V gene: TRBV18
clone size: NA
CDR3 DNA: TGTGCCAGCTCACCAGGGAACAGGGGAATGGAGAAACTGTTTTTT
CDR3 protein: CASSPGNRGMEKLFF

D gene: TRBD1
J gene: TRBJ2-2
V gene: TRBV9
clone size: NA
CDR3 DNA: TGTGCCAGCAGCGCTCCGGGACAGGGGTTCACCGGGGAGCTGTTTTTT
CDR3 protein: CASSAPGQGFTGELFF

D gene: NA
J gene: TRBJ2-5
V gene: TRBV5-6
clone size: few
CDR3 DNA: TGTGCCAGCAGTTTGCGGAACCAAGAGACCCAGTACTTC
CDR3 protein: CASSLRNQETQYF

D gene: NA
J gene: TRBJ1-2
V gene: TRBV7-2
clone size: NA
CDR3 DNA: TGTGCCAGCAGCCCCGGGTTTACTGGCTACACCTTC
CDR3 protein: CASSPGFTGYTF

D gene: NA
J gene: TRBJ2-2
V gene: TRBV10-3
clone size: NA
CDR3 DNA: TGTGCCATCAGTGAGAGGGTCTGGCAGGGGGGCACCGGGGAGCTGTTTTTT
CDR3 protein: CAISERVWQGGTGELFF

D gene: TRBD1
J gene: TRBJ1-1
V gene: TRBV18
clone size: NA
CDR3 DNA: TGTGCCAGCTCACGTGGACAGGGAACGGGTGGAGACACTGAAGCTTTCTTT
CDR3 protein: CASSRGQGTGGDTEAFF

D gene: NA
J gene: TRBJ1-1
V gene: TRBV4-3
clone size: NA
CDR3 DNA: TGCGCCAGCAGCCAATCGGGGGGCGTCGAAACGGTTAGTTTCTTT
CDR3 protein: CASSQSGGVETVSFF

D gene: NA
J gene: TRBJ1-2
V gene: TRBV6-5
clone size: NA
CDR3 DNA: TGTGCCAGCAGTCTATCCGGCCTAAAGAGGGGCTACACCTTC
CDR3 protein: CASSLSGLKRGYTF

D gene: NA
J gene: TRBJ1-6
V gene: TRBV2
clone size: NA
CDR3 DNA: TGTGCCAGCAGGCGGAGTTCACCCCTCCACTTT
CDR3 protein: CASRRSSPLHF

D gene: NA
J gene: TRBJ1-2
V gene: TRBV15
clone size: NA
CDR3 DNA: TGTGCCACCAGCAGAGGAGGGATTGCTAACTATGGCTACACCTTC
CDR3 protein: CATSRGGIANYGYTF

D gene: TRBD1
J gene: TRBJ1-4
V gene: TRBV7-9
clone size: NA
CDR3 DNA: TGTGCCAGCAGCGGACAGGGGAGTAATGAAAAACTGTTTTTT
CDR3 protein: CASSGQGSNEKLFF

D gene: TRBD1
J gene: TRBJ1-2
V gene: TRBV28
clone size: NA
CDR3 DNA: TGTGCCAGCAGATTAGGACAGGTCTATGGCTACACCTTC
CDR3 protein: CASRLGQVYGYTF

D gene: NA
J gene: TRBJ1-4
V gene: TRBV6-5
clone size: NA
CDR3 DNA: TGTGCCAGCAGTCCCGGACATGTCGAAAAACTGTTTTTT
CDR3 protein: CASSPGHVEKLFF

D gene: NA
J gene: TRBJ1-2
V gene: TRBV28
clone size: NA
CDR3 DNA: TGTGCCAGCAACAGGGAGGTTGGCTATGGCTACACCTTC
CDR3 protein: CASNREVGYGYTF

D gene: TRBD2
J gene: TRBJ2-2
V gene: TRBV5-5
clone size: NA
CDR3 DNA: TGTGCCAGCAGATTAGCGGGGGGGCCGACCGGGGAGCTGTTTTTT
CDR3 protein: CASRLAGGPTGELFF

D gene: NA
J gene: TRBJ2-7
V gene: TRBV28
clone size: NA
CDR3 DNA: TGTGCCAGCAGTTTCGGGTCCTCCTACGAGCAGTACTTC
CDR3 protein: CASSFGSSYEQYF